This TCR beta chain was captured by sequencing in a study of cytomegalovirus exposure and HLA in healthy donors. A note on this clone: Its antigen is unidentified.

CDR1 and CDR2 (germline): SGHRS, YFSETQ. J lost 6 bases, V lost 3 bases, and 4 bases had no gene match. The CDR3 spans 14 residues. In the PCR, 60 Vbeta and 13 Jbeta primers were used. TCRdb keeps only in-frame clones here, not all; method: immunoSEQ multiplex PCR. The sample shows approximately 160,000 clones, roughly 80% of them seen only once. Findings and caveats of the study: Analyses of presence and absence presupposed an approximately uniform sequencing depth across donors. It has been reported that TCR beta sequences accurately predicted the HLA-A and HLA-B alleles of most subjects.

What was sequenced was PBMCs. The chain recombines TRBV5-1 with TRBJ1-5; 9 nucleotides match TRBD1. This TCR came from a man younger than 45 in good health and CMV-seropositive. CDR3 bases: TGCGCCAGCAGCTGGACAGGGGAGGGTCAGCCCCAGCATTTT. Translation gives CASSWTGEGQPQHF.